Listed here is a single T cell receptor beta chain. This CDR3 has 15 residues. The V end lost 4 bases, the J end lost 5 bases, and 17 bases lay between the germline ends. In germline, CDR1 is SGHRS, CDR2 YFSETQ. The entry originates in a study of blood T cell repertoires in COVID-19. Using immunoSEQ multiplex PCR, the repertoire was profiled, and TCRdb retains in-frame clones only, with some absent. The sample includes roughly 170,000 clones, more than 75% of them seen just once. This sequence joins TRBV5-1 and TRBJ2-3; weak D call: TRBD1 (5 bases). Sequenced: peripheral blood. The receptor was derived from a woman in her late teens or twenties who had recovered from COVID-19. The CDR3 DNA reads TGCGCCAGCAGCCTAATGACAAGGGGCGGAGATACGCAGTATTTT. Its protein is CASSLMTRGGDTQYF.